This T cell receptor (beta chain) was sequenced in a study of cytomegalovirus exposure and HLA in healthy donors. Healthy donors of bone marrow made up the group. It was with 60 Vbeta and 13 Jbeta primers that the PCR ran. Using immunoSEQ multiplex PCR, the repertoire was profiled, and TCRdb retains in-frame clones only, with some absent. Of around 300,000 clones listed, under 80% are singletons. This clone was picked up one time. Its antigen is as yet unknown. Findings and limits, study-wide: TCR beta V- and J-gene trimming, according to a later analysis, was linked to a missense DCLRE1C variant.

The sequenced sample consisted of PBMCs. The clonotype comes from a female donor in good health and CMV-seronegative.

CDR3 loop: CASSFGQGAGNTIYF. The CDR3 DNA sequence: TGCGCCAGCAGCTTCGGACAGGGGGCTGGAAACACCATATATTTT. The chain is built from TRBV5-1 and TRBJ1-3, with 10 nucleotides matching TRBD1. Germline lookup yields CDR1 SGHRS and CDR2 YFSETQ. CDR3 length: 15 residues. The V and J ends lost 2 bases and 2 bases, in that order; junction bases with no gene match: 1.